These 2 T cell receptor beta chains were all obtained from the same sample, sequenced in a study of T cell repertoires in cytomegalovirus infection (dated 2019 in TCRdb). The treatment or condition label of this sample denotes: in vitro stimulation with specific CMV peptide epitopes to enrich CMV-specific T cells. Sequencing relied on an Illumina HiSeq 1500. The raw public reads went through TCRdb reprocessing: fastp at Q25, MiXCR clone calling, in-frame beta chains kept. Each entry merges the rows of one CDR3 protein and shows their most common DNA and genes. The sample table holds fewer than 1,000,000 distinct CDR3 sequences, of which about 33% were seen once. The ten most abundant clones make up roughly 12% of the sample. The antigens these receptors bind are not known. The sequences come from cultured CD8+ T cells from PBMCs, collected from culture after CMV antigen stimulation. The receptors were gathered from a human donor in good health (CMV status not recorded). Some clones in this sample may be carry-over from other donors' samples.

This clonotype was recorded many times. The chain uses TRBV7-9 and TRBJ1-5; D uncertain. V shed 1 base and J shed 2 bases, with 6 bases lying between them. The CDR3 runs 14 residues. Germline V gene sequence: CDR1 SEHNR, CDR2 FQNEAQ (reference sequence). As DNA, the CDR3 is TGTGCCAGCAGCTTAGAGGGTGGCAATCAGCCCCAGCATTTT. Protein: CASSLEGGNQPQHF.

This clonotype was found many times. The rearrangement joins TRBV6-1 to TRBJ1-4; D gene unclear. Germline V gives CDR1 MNHNS, CDR2 SASEGT. This CDR3 spans 11 amino acids. V lost 7 bases and J 11 bases, leaving 11 bases between the germline ends. The CDR3 DNA reads TGTGCCAGCAAAGAGATCCGTAAACTGTTTTTT. Its translation is CASKEIRKLFF.